The rows below give T cell receptor beta chains drawn from one sample of a study of blood T cell repertoires in COVID-19. Libraries were prepared by immunoSEQ multiplex PCR; TCRdb keeps only in-frame clonotypes and omits some of them. Of a few hundred thousand clones listed, about 87% were seen once; the top ten hold roughly 10%. The sequenced sample consisted of peripheral blood. The receptors stem from a woman aged 70 to 79 with COVID-19, enrolled during active disease. CDR3s include the opening cysteine and the closing phenylalanine or tryptophan. Each record gives: J gene, clone size, D gene, CDR3 length, V gene, CDR3 DNA, CDR3 protein. The D gene is left open where the match is weak. Size values are once, few and many counts, or a class for expanded clones, and some rows have none.

TRBJ2-3,NA,NA,11,TRBV9,TGTGCCAGCGGCCTTCCAGATACGCAGTATTTT,CASGLPDTQYF
TRBJ2-7,NA,NA,16,TRBV7-6,TGTGCCAGCAGCCCCGGGAGCGGAGGGAGCTCCTACGAGCAGTACTTC,CASSPGSGGSSYEQYF
TRBJ1-2,few,TRBD1,15,TRBV6-5,TGTGCCAGCAGTCCTCTACAGGGGGCGCGCTATGGCTACACCTTC,CASSPLQGARYGYTF
TRBJ1-3,few,NA,14,TRBV30,TGTGCCTGGAGTAATCAGGTTGGCGGAAACACCATATATTTT,CAWSNQVGGNTIYF
TRBJ2-5,NA,TRBD2,16,TRBV5-1,TGCGCCAGCAGCTTGGGGGGTTTAGCGGGAGCGGAGACCCAGTACTTC,CASSLGGLAGAETQYF
TRBJ1-4,NA,NA,15,TRBV3-1/TRBV3-2,TGTGCCAGCAGCCAATCCTCAGGTCTTGGCGAAAAACTGTTTTTT,CASSQSSGLGEKLFF
TRBJ2-7,NA,NA,14,TRBV4-2,TGTGCCAGCAGGGCGTTCGGGAGCTCCTACGAGCAGTACTTC,CASRAFGSSYEQYF
TRBJ1-2,NA,NA,14,TRBV6-1,TGTGCCAGCAGTGAAGACAGCATGAGTTATGGCTACACCTTC,CASSEDSMSYGYTF
TRBJ2-1,many,NA,13,TRBV19,TGTGCCAGTAGTATCCTACGGGAAGGTGAGCAGTTCTTC,CASSILREGEQFF
TRBJ2-2,few,TRBD1,15,TRBV28,TGTGCCAGCAGTTTAAGGGGGCGTGTTGCCGGGGAGCTGTTTTTT,CASSLRGRVAGELFF
TRBJ1-1,NA,NA,16,TRBV6-5,TGTGCCAGCAGTTACTTGTTACGGGGAATGAACACTGAAGCTTTCTTT,CASSYLLRGMNTEAFF
TRBJ2-7,NA,NA,14,TRBV7-2,TGTGCCAGCAGCTTAAATTTCCGGGGTGGCGAGCAGTACTTC,CASSLNFRGGEQYF
TRBJ1-1,once,NA,14,TRBV4-3,TGCGCCAGCAGCCAGGGCAGGTTGATGACTGAAGCTTTCTTT,CASSQGRLMTEAFF
TRBJ2-1,NA,NA,12,TRBV3-1/TRBV3-2,TGTGCCAGCAGCCACGGGTGGAATGAGCAGTTCTTC,CASSHGWNEQFF
TRBJ1-6,NA,NA,15,TRBV11-2,TGTGCCAGCAGCTCCCCGGGAAGAAGTCATTCACCCCTCCACTTT,CASSSPGRSHSPLHF
TRBJ2-7,NA,TRBD1,14,TRBV6-5,TGTGCCAGCACACGGGACAGGGAGTCCTACGAGCAGTACTTC,CASTRDRESYEQYF
TRBJ1-2,NA,TRBD1,13,TRBV19,TGTGCCAGTAAACCGGGACAGTCCTATGGCTACACCTTC,CASKPGQSYGYTF
TRBJ1-4,NA,TRBD1,16,TRBV27,TGTGCCAGTAAGACGGGTTTGGGACAGGGGAATGAAAAACTGTTTTTT,CASKTGLGQGNEKLFF
TRBJ2-5,NA,TRBD1,15,TRBV2,TGTGCCAGCAGCCGGGACAGGGGGGACCAAGAGACCCAGTACTTC,CASSRDRGDQETQYF
TRBJ2-7,NA,NA,15,TRBV10-3,TGTGCCATCAGTGTTGACTACGGGACTCCTCGGGAGCAGTACTTC,CAISVDYGTPREQYF
TRBJ2-2,NA,TRBD2,19,TRBV14,TGTGCCAGCAGCCAAGACAGGACTAGCGGGAGGAAGCGGGCCGGGGAGCTGTTTTTT,CASSQDRTSGRKRAGELFF
TRBJ2-2,NA,NA,13,TRBV6-5,TGTGCCAGCAGACAAACTAGAAGCGGGGAGCTGTTTTTT,CASRQTRSGELFF
TRBJ1-4,NA,TRBD1,14,TRBV28,TGTGCCAGCAGTACAGGGGAGACTAATGAAAAACTGTTTTTT,CASSTGETNEKLFF